This T cell receptor (beta chain) was recorded in a study of blood T cell repertoires in COVID-19. The table came from immunoSEQ multiplex PCR; TCRdb's copy has only in-frame clones and leaves some out. The data contain some 300,000 clones, nearly 90% of them seen just once; the ten biggest clones take up about 8.4%. The CDR3 runs to 13 residues. Per germline, CDR1 LNHDA and CDR2 SQIVND (reference sequence). Trimming stripped 11 bases from V and 0 bases from J, with 11 bases between. The receptor comes from a woman in her thirties who had recovered from COVID-19. The sequenced sample consisted of PBMCs or T cells enriched from blood (not recorded which). The V call is TRBV19, the J call TRBJ1-3; D gene ambiguous. CDR3 in DNA: TGTGCCGCCCGACATATCTCTGGAAACACCATATATTTT. The encoded protein is CAARHISGNTIYF.